This TCR beta chain came from a study of T cells expressing NK-cell markers. Whole-study context: Researchers got TCR beta repertoires out of sorted CD3+CD56+NKG2C+, CD3+CD56+NKG2C- and CD3+CD56-NKG2C+ T cells.

The length of the CDR3 is 12 residues. TCRdb reprocessed the 5' RACE reads and stores each CDR3 protein as one record, lacking DNA. The sample table sets out fewer than 550,000 distinct CDR3 sequences. This clonotype was obtained from a woman aged 50 to 60 in good health. The sequenced sample was blood T cells: a sorted CD56 or NKG2C T cell subset, CD4+ or CD8+ T cells, or bulk PBMC T cells (not recorded which). The chain couples TRBV12-3 or TRBV12-4 to TRBJ1-1. The CDR3 loop is CASSSQGYEAFF.